This TCR beta chain was retrieved from a study of cytomegalovirus exposure and HLA in healthy donors. Study-wide background: There were roughly 120 million unique TCR beta sequences, drawn from 150 million to 200 million T cells, in an earlier analysis.

Germline V gene sequence: CDR1 MNHEY, CDR2 SMNVEV (reference sequence). With 4 bases clipped from V and 7 bases from J, the junction kept 11 bases outside the gene matches. The CDR3 runs 16 residues. 60 Vbeta and 13 Jbeta primers were used in PCR. The data were produced by immunoSEQ multiplex PCR, yet TCRdb's version contains in-frame clones alone and is incomplete. This sample carries around 200,000 clones, roughly 80% of them seen once, and the ten largest clones take over 1.5%. Study results and caveats: About 87% or about 30% of the time was how often most TCR beta V segments were productive, according to an earlier analysis.

Only a few counts were recorded for this clone. The antigen remains unidentified. This clonotype was sampled from a woman under 30 in good health and CMV-seronegative. The specimen was PBMCs. The V and J genes are TRBV27 and TRBJ2-5, with TRBD2 identical over 11 bases. As DNA, the CDR3 is TGTGCCAGCAGTTCCCTAGCGGGAGGTCTTTTTGGGACCCAGTACTTC. Protein product: CASSSLAGGLFGTQYF.